A single sample gave rise to the 8 T cell receptor beta chains below, sequenced in a study of T cell changes during pregnancy in multiple sclerosis. Measured with immunoSEQ multiplex PCR; TCRdb has only the in-frame clones, and not every one. The sample lists around 34,000 clones; under 90% were seen once. The sequencing used CD8+ T cells from peripheral blood mononuclear cells, collected after pregnancy. The receptors originated from a female donor with multiple sclerosis, enrolled in a pregnancy study.

The chain joins TRBV4-3 to TRBJ1-1, with D possibly being TRBD1 (6 bases). The CDR3 totals 15 residues. V lost 2 bases to trimming and J lost 3 bases, with 13 bases between them. CDR1 and CDR2 (germline): LGHNA, YSLEER. CDR3 sequence: CASSQLDKGDTEAFF. The CDR3 bases are TGCGCCAGCAGCCAATTGGACAAGGGGGACACTGAAGCTTTCTTT.

The chain combines TRBV27 with TRBJ2-7, with D possibly being TRBD2 (6 bases). V was shortened by 0 bases and J by 4 bases, with 10 bases between the two germline ends. CDR1 and CDR2 from the germline V gene are MNHEY and SMNVEV (reference sequence). This CDR3 contains 14 residues. The CDR3: CASSLSMGGYEQYF. The DNA of the CDR3 is TGTGCCAGCAGTTTATCGATGGGAGGATACGAGCAGTACTTC.

There are a few counts of this clone. The V call is TRBV2, the J call TRBJ1-1; 7 bases align to TRBD1. The CDR3 runs 14 residues. Trimming cost V 7 bases and J 2 bases; bases outside gene matches: 7. Germline-derived CDR1 and CDR2 are SNHLY and FYNNEI. The CDR3 is CASTGGQANTEAFF. CDR3 DNA: TGTGCCAGCACGGGTGGACAGGCAAACACTGAAGCTTTCTTT.

The chain employs TRBV2 and TRBJ2-1; 10 bases are shared with TRBD1. From germline, CDR1 is SNHLY and CDR2 FYNNEI. V shed 8 bases, J shed 6 bases, and the junction held 10 bases outside the gene matches. The CDR3 totals 15 residues. The CDR3 DNA reads TGTGCCAGCGTCCCACCGGGACAGGGGTTCAATGAGCAGTTCTTC. The encoded protein is CASVPPGQGFNEQFF. Looking up the rest from reference TRBV2 and TRBJ2-1 gives the full variable domain: EPEVTQTPSHQVTQMGQEVILRCVPISNHLYFYWYRQILGQKVEFLVSFYNNEISEKSEIFDDQFSVERPDGSNFTLKIRSTKLEDSAMYFCASVPPGQGFNEQFFGPGTRLTVL.

This clone was seen just once. The CDR3 bases are TGTGCTAGTGGTTTGGTGACAGGACTCCAACCCCACTATGGCTACACCTTC. It translates to CASGLVTGLQPHYGYTF. The genes are TRBV12-5 and TRBJ1-2; the D gene is possibly TRBD1 (6 bases). The CDR3 consists of 17 residues. In germline, CDR1 is LGHNT, CDR2 FRNRAP. V shed 0 bases and J shed 3 bases, with 17 bases lying between them.

This rearrangement joins TRBV7-8 to TRBJ2-7; perhaps TRBD2 as D (6 bases). The V gene lost 5 bases and the J gene lost 0 bases, with 14 bases spanning the gap. CDR3 length: 15 amino acids. Germline CDR1 reads SGHVS; CDR2 reads FQNEAQ. The CDR3 coding sequence is TGTGCCAGCAGCCCCAGACGGGGGAGCTCCTACGAGCAGTACTTC. As protein: CASSPRRGSSYEQYF.

This clone was seen a handful of times. The chain recombines TRBV27 with TRBJ1-1; 7 bases align to TRBD1. The V and J ends lost 3 bases and 4 bases, in that order; junction bases with no gene match: 2. Per the germline V gene, CDR1 is MNHEY and CDR2 is SMNVEV (reference sequence). The CDR3 length is 13 residues. This CDR3 is CASSFAGGTEAFF. In DNA, the CDR3 is TGTGCCAGCAGTTTTGCAGGGGGCACTGAAGCTTTCTTT.

V and J are TRBV29-1 and TRBJ1-2; D gene ambiguous. Germline CDR1 and CDR2: SQVTM and ANQGSEA. Deletions cut 1 base from V and 6 bases from J, with 15 bases between. The CDR3 covers 14 residues. CDR3 coding DNA: TGCAGCGTTGAAGGGGCACGGATTTGGGATGGCTACACCTTC. Translation gives CSVEGARIWDGYTF.